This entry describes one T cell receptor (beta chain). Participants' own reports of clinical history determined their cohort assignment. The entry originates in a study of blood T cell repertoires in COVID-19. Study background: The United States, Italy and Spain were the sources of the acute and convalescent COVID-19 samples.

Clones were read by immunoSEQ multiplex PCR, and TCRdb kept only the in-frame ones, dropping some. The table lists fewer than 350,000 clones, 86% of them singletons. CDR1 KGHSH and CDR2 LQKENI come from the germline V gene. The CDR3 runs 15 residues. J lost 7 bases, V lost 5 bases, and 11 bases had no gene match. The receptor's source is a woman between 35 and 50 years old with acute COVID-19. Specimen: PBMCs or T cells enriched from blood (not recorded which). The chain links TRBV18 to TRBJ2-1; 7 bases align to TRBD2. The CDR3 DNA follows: TGTGCCAGCTCATTGACTAGCACGGGGAGGAATGAGCAGTTCTTC. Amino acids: CASSLTSTGRNEQFF.